The T cell receptor (beta chain) described here comes from a study of STAT5B mutations in CD4+ large granular lymphocyte leukemia. Assay used: immunoSEQ multiplex PCR; TCRdb lists only in-frame clones, some missing. The sample has 40,000 to 55,000 clones, 65% to 85% seen once. With 1 base removed from V and 0 bases from J, the gap between germline ends came to 7 bases. Germline V CDR1 and CDR2: SEHNR, FQNEAQ (reference sequence). The CDR3 sequence is 15 residues long. V is TRBV7-9 and J is TRBJ1-5; D not resolved. Material for sequencing was CD4+ T cells from blood buffy coats. The origin of this receptor is a human donor in good health. CDR3 in amino acids: CASSLGVGSNQPQHF. CDR3 bases: TGTGCCAGCAGCTTAGGGGTCGGTAGCAATCAGCCCCAGCATTTT.